This T cell receptor (beta chain) came from a study of blood T cells in healthy people across ages. In this sample, this clonotype turned up many times. Antigen unknown. The study's findings and limits: Higher diversity, along with more naive CD4+ cells, distinguished long-lived donors from aged donors.

The V gene lost 1 base and the J gene lost 3 bases, with 10 bases spanning the gap. Germline CDR1 reads SEHNR; CDR2 reads FQNEAQ (reference sequence). This CDR3 is 14 amino acids long. A J-beta primer mix and a sample-barcoded 5' primer were used in a second PCR of roughly 6 to 12 cycles. The template-switch adaptor, which had 12 random nucleotides, put a tag on each cDNA molecule. TCRdb independently ran MiXCR on the 5' RACE reads; one entry per CDR3 protein. The sample has hundreds of thousands of distinct CDR3 sequences, under 50% seen once; the top ten hold about an eighth. Samples had at least 7 million PBMCs isolated from them.

The sequenced sample consisted of blood. The TCR originated in a man aged 30-40 years in good health. The gene calls are TRBV7-9 and TRBJ2-7, with a tentative D call TRBD2 (6 bases). CDR3 nucleotides: TGTGCCAGCAGCTTAGGGGACTGGCTCTACGAGCAGTACTTC. Encoded protein: CASSLGDWLYEQYF.